Listed below are T cell receptor beta chains from one sample, sequenced in a study of blood T cell repertoires in COVID-19. Sequencing used immunoSEQ multiplex PCR; TCRdb keeps in-frame clones, though not all of them. The sample lists around 55,000 clones, 85% to 90% occurring once. The sample taken for sequencing was peripheral blood. The source of these receptors is a man in his sixties with active COVID-19. Each CDR3 is given with its conserved first and last residue. The D gene is left open where the match is weak. For some rows the clone size is stated as once, few or many, or as a class when expanded; others skip it.

V	J	D	size	CDR3	DNA
TRBV2	TRBJ1-2	-	few	CASSETGAGGYGYTF	TGTGCCAGCAGTGAAACCGGCGCGGGGGGCTATGGCTACACCTTC
TRBV6-5	TRBJ1-6	-	-	CASSVERTVSPLHF	TGTGCCAGCAGCGTTGAGAGAACGGTTTCACCCCTCCACTTT
TRBV12-3/TRBV12-4	TRBJ2-1	-	-	CASSWEGDEQFF	TGTGCCAGCAGTTGGGAGGGGGATGAGCAGTTCTTC
TRBV5-4	TRBJ1-2	TRBD1	-	CASSLDRGYGYTF	TGTGCCAGCAGCTTGGACAGGGGGTATGGCTACACCTTC
TRBV9	TRBJ2-7	-	-	CASSVAWDGSSYEQYF	TGTGCCAGCAGCGTAGCTTGGGACGGGAGCTCCTACGAGCAGTACTTC
TRBV19	TRBJ2-1	-	-	CASSGGAPWDEQFF	TGTGCCAGTAGTGGCGGGGCCCCCTGGGATGAGCAGTTCTTC
TRBV27	TRBJ2-7	TRBD1	-	CASSSAGTGYEQYF	TGTGCCAGCAGTTCAGCCGGGACAGGGTACGAGCAGTACTTC
TRBV3-1/TRBV3-2	TRBJ2-5	-	-	CASSQGRGETQYF	TGTGCCAGCAGCCAGGGGAGAGGGGAGACCCAGTACTTC
TRBV7-2	TRBJ2-7	-	-	CASSLPTRSEQYF	TGTGCCAGCAGCCTCCCGACTAGGAGCGAGCAGTACTTC
TRBV19	TRBJ1-2	-	-	CASSEGTNYGYTF	TGTGCCAGTAGTGAGGGAACTAACTATGGCTACACCTTC
TRBV11-1	TRBJ2-3	-	-	CASSSPEDSTDTQYF	TGTGCCAGCAGTTCCCCGGAGGACTCCACAGATACGCAGTATTTT
TRBV4-1	TRBJ2-5	TRBD1	-	CASSQGRQGSLETQYF	TGCGCCAGCAGCCAAGGAAGACAGGGGTCCTTGGAGACCCAGTACTTC
TRBV7-6	TRBJ2-3	TRBD1	-	CASSLRAGTVTDTQYF	TGTGCCAGCAGCCTACGCGCCGGGACAGTCACAGATACGCAGTATTTT
TRBV11-2	TRBJ2-7	TRBD2	-	CASSQREGHRHEQYF	TGTGCCAGCAGCCAGCGGGAGGGCCACCGACACGAGCAGTACTTC
TRBV2	TRBJ2-1	-	-	CASTRDQYNEQFF	TGTGCCAGCACGCGGGACCAGTACAATGAGCAGTTCTTC